The sequence of this T cell receptor beta chain was determined in a study of shared clonotypes between healthy human individuals. Study details: CD4 naive and memory got three plates each, CD8 naive two, CD8 memory one.

Germline CDR1 is SGDLS and CDR2 is YYNGEE. V shed 1 base and J shed 4 bases, with 11 bases lying between them. This CDR3 spans 14 amino acids. The study's findings and limits: The authors sampled blood alone, and tissue repertoires likely differ.

Points on this clone: Its specificity is not known.

Clones were read by immunoSEQ multiplex PCR, and TCRdb kept only the in-frame ones, dropping some. The sample carries more than 1 million clones, 70% to 80% recorded once. Sequenced sample: memory CD4+ T cells from PBMCs. Subset given: CD45RA-negative fraction. The chain is built from TRBV9 and TRBJ1-1; D unresolved. The TCR originated in a man younger than 30 in good health. Some clones in this sample may be carry-over from other donors' samples. The CDR3 spells CASSVRTEGTEAFF. CDR3 DNA sequence: TGTGCCAGCAGCGTACGGACCGAGGGCACTGAAGCTTTCTTT.